This T cell receptor beta chain derives from a study of cytomegalovirus exposure and HLA in healthy donors. PCR primers comprised 60 Vbeta and 13 Jbeta primers. Source study methods: A later analysis tallied 65 million to 85 million unique TCR beta chains, about 12 million of them shared. Data came from immunoSEQ multiplex PCR; TCRdb stores just in-frame clones and leaves some out. V and J calls and clone size are as listed in that table; D and trimming were resolved from the DNA. There are roughly 73,000 clones in the sample; about four fifths occur only once, and about 2.4% lies in the top ten. The CDR3 is made up of 15 amino acids. Germline V gives CDR1 SGDLS, CDR2 YYNGEE. The trim removed 4 bases at V and 2 bases at J, leaving 8 bases unmatched. Broader study findings: A previous analysis found most TCR beta V segments productive roughly 87% or roughly 30% of the time.

Regarding this clone: What it binds is unknown.

V is TRBV9 and J is TRBJ1-1, with 7 bases that match TRBD1. This receptor was obtained from a woman aged 50 to 60 in good health and CMV-seronegative. Input material: PBMCs. CDR3 sequence: CASSSGTEVNTEAFF. As DNA, the CDR3 is TGTGCCAGCAGCTCAGGGACAGAAGTCAACACTGAAGCTTTCTTT.